The 19 T cell receptor beta chains below come from one sample, sequenced in a study of control samples from healthy donors and cancer patients. Method: immunoSEQ multiplex PCR; TCRdb's copy keeps in-frame clones and lacks some. The repertoire shows some 180,000 clones; the top ten hold approximately 2.2%. Sequenced sample: blood. These receptors came from a woman aged 30 to 39 in good health.

The gene calls are TRBV29-1 and TRBJ1-1, with 8 bases identical to TRBD1. V gave up 4 bases and J gave up 8 bases; unmatched junction bases: 3. The CDR3 extends over 11 amino acids. CDR1 is SQVTM and CDR2 is ANQGSEA in the germline V gene. The CDR3: CSVVGDREAFF. The CDR3 DNA follows: TGCAGCGTTGTGGGGGACAGGGAAGCTTTCTTT.

V usage is TRBV5-1 and J usage is TRBJ2-1; 9 bases map to TRBD1. Per the germline V gene, CDR1 is SGHRS and CDR2 is YFSETQ. Unmatched junction bases numbered 11, after V lost 4 bases and J lost 12 bases. The CDR3 spans 14 residues. The CDR3 spells CASSGPGTGSRQFF. The CDR3, as DNA: TGCGCCAGCAGCGGTCCCGGGACAGGGAGTCGGCAGTTCTTC.

The chain combines TRBV9 with TRBJ2-5, with no clear D. The CDR3 sequence is 14 residues long. The germline CDR1 and CDR2 sequences are SGDLS and YYNGEE. V lost 0 bases and J lost 3, with 9 bases in between. The CDR3 is CASSVGTEEETQYF. The CDR3 DNA sequence: TGTGCCAGCAGCGTAGGGACCGAGGAAGAGACCCAGTACTTC. Filled out from reference TRBV9 and TRBJ2-5, the complete variable domain reads DSGVTQTPKHLITATGQRVTLRCSPRSGDLSVYWYQQSLDQGLQFLIQYYNGEERAKGNILERFSAQQFPDLHSELNLSSLELGDSALYFCASSVGTEEETQYFGPGTRLLVL.

On this clone: One end of the junction fails to match germline, which may point to a read error. The gene calls are TRBV7-8 and TRBJ2-5, with no clear D. This CDR3 has 12 residues. CDR1 SGHVS and CDR2 FQNEAQ come from the germline V gene. DNA for the CDR3: TGTGCCGGCAGCCCCCTGAGGGAGACCCAGTACTTC. It is translated as CAGSPLRETQYF.

The chain couples TRBV6-5 to TRBJ2-1; TRBD2 matches at 9 bases. CDR3 length equals 14 residues. Germline lookup yields CDR1 MNHEY and CDR2 SVGAGI. The V and J ends lost 2 bases and 7 bases, in that order; junction bases with no gene match: 3. CDR3 in DNA: TGTGCCAGCAGTTACGGCGGGGGGGTGAATGAGCAGTTCTTC. Its protein is CASSYGGGVNEQFF.

V and J are TRBV3-1 (or the pseudogene TRBV3-2) and TRBJ1-4; no clear D gene. The V end was cut by 2 bases, the J end by 7 bases, with 8 bases between. The CDR3 has 13 amino acids. Per germline, CDR1 LGHDT and CDR2 YNNKEL (reference sequence). This CDR3 reads CASSQPGSEKLFF. The DNA of the CDR3 is TGTGCCAGCAGCCAACCCGGGTCTGAAAAACTGTTTTTT.

V is TRBV27 and J is TRBJ1-5, with D possibly TRBD1 on 5 matching bases. The CDR3 extends over 13 amino acids. Germline lookup yields CDR1 MNHEY and CDR2 SMNVEV (reference sequence). Trimming stripped 4 bases from V and 4 bases from J, with 8 bases between. The CDR3 sequence: CASSWGVNQPQHF. The CDR3 DNA reads as TGTGCCAGCAGTTGGGGGGTTAATCAGCCCCAGCATTTT.

The CDR3 reads CATSTGGFSGANVLTF. In nucleotides, the CDR3 is TGTGCCACCAGCACAGGGGGTTTCTCTGGGGCCAACGTCCTGACTTTC. The chain combines TRBV19 with TRBJ2-6; 8 nucleotides match TRBD1. The germline V gene has CDR1 LNHDA and CDR2 SQIVND (reference sequence). The CDR3 covers 16 residues. Unmatched junction bases numbered 8, after V lost 10 bases and J lost 0 bases.

This rearrangement joins TRBV18 to TRBJ1-5, with D unclear. Germline lookup yields CDR1 KGHSH and CDR2 LQKENI. There are 16 residues in the CDR3. V gave up 0 bases and J gave up 2 bases, with 11 bases separating them. The CDR3 nucleotides read TGTGCCAGCTCACCACCGAACGGGTTGGGCAATCAGCCCCAGCATTTT. Its translation: CASSPPNGLGNQPQHF.

V is TRBV5-8 and J is TRBJ1-2, with no clear D. CDR3 length equals 14 residues. Germline V gene lookup returns CDR1 SGHTS and CDR2 YDEGEE. Trimming stripped 7 bases from V and 4 bases from J, with 17 bases between. The CDR3 reads CASDTRGGFYGYTF. In DNA form, the CDR3 reads TGTGCCAGCGACACAAGAGGAGGATTCTATGGCTACACCTTC.

V and J are TRBV7-8 and TRBJ1-5; D may be TRBD1 (5 bases). The CDR3 length is 14 residues. Germline V gene lookup returns CDR1 SGHVS and CDR2 FQNEAQ. Trimming pared 2 bases from V and 7 bases from J, leaving 12 bases between. The DNA of the CDR3 is TGTGCCAGCAGCTTATGGCGGGACCCACAGCCCCAGCATTTT. It encodes CASSLWRDPQPQHF.

DNA for the CDR3: TGTGCCACCAGCGGTCGCTACAGGGATGGGGCCAACGTCCTGACTTTC. This gives the protein CATSGRYRDGANVLTF. The chain combines TRBV15 with TRBJ2-6; the D gene is possibly TRBD1 (6 bases). This CDR3 contains 16 residues. CDR1 is LNHNV, CDR2 YYDKDF, per germline (reference sequence). V was pared by 5 bases and J by 3 bases, with 14 bases between.

This chain connects TRBV7-9 to TRBJ1-2, with D uncertain. The germline V and J ends were trimmed by 2 bases and 0 bases, with 7 bases remaining between them. CDR3 length equals 14 residues. Germline values: CDR1 SEHNR, CDR2 FQNEAQ (reference sequence). CDR3 residues: CASSLYSPNYGYTF. The CDR3 nucleotides read TGTGCCAGCAGCTTATACAGTCCTAACTATGGCTACACCTTC.

The chain links TRBV7-2 to TRBJ2-7; perhaps TRBD2 as D (5 bases). CDR3 length: 14 residues. CDR1 and CDR2 (germline): SGHTA, FQGNSA. Trimming stripped 7 bases from V and 0 bases from J, with 13 bases between. The CDR3 sequence is CASTPEVSSYEQYF. The CDR3, as DNA: TGTGCCAGCACCCCGGAGGTTTCCTCCTACGAGCAGTACTTC.

The genes are TRBV2 and TRBJ2-2; D is undetermined. This CDR3 contains 13 residues. Germline assignment: CDR1 SNHLY and CDR2 FYNNEI. The V and J ends lost 6 bases and 5 bases respectively, with 10 bases between them. Written as DNA, the CDR3 is TGTGCCAGCAGCGTTGGATTGACCGGGGAGCTGTTTTTT. It encodes CASSVGLTGELFF.

This sequence joins TRBV5-3 and TRBJ2-1; 9 bases match TRBD2. TRBV5-3 is identified as an open reading frame with a role that is uncertain. This CDR3 is 16 amino acids long. V was pared by 5 bases and J by 8 bases, with 14 bases of the junction left unmatched. The DNA of the CDR3 is TGTGCCAGAAGGCCAGAAAAGCGGGGGGTTATCCATGAGCAGTTCTTC. Residues: CARRPEKRGVIHEQFF.

The chain uses TRBV7-8 and TRBJ2-5; TRBD2 might be the D (6 bases). The germline V gene encodes CDR1 SGHVS and CDR2 FQNEAQ. CDR3 length: 15 amino acids. V lost 6 bases to trimming and J lost 2 bases, with 16 bases between them. The DNA for the CDR3 is TGTGCCAGCAGACAATGGAGGGGCCCACAAGAGACCCAGTACTTC. Translating it yields CASRQWRGPQETQYF.

V is TRBV11-2 and J is TRBJ2-3, with D tentatively TRBD2 (7 bases). Germline CDR1 and CDR2: SGHAT and FQNNGV. The CDR3 sequence is 19 residues long. Trimming cost V 5 bases and J 4 bases, with 28 bases left between them. CDR3 amino acids: CASSVMLGGGTLQADTQYF. The CDR3 DNA sequence: TGTGCCAGCAGCGTGATGCTGGGCGGGGGCACCCTGCAGGCAGATACGCAGTATTTT.

This rearrangement joins TRBV6-5 to TRBJ2-1; no clear D. The V and J ends lost 0 bases and 7 bases respectively, with 16 bases between them. The CDR3 has 16 amino acids. Germline CDR1 is MNHEY and CDR2 is SVGAGI. The CDR3 DNA follows: TGTGCCAGCAGTTACTCCTGGCAGGCCCCCAGGAATGAGCAGTTCTTC. Encoded protein: CASSYSWQAPRNEQFF.